The 8 T cell receptor beta chains given below trace back to one sample, sequenced in a study of glioma-infiltrating T cells after dendritic cell vaccination. Generated by immunoSEQ multiplex PCR, the TCRdb table keeps only in-frame clones and is missing some. Altogether around 96,000 clones are present, approximately 80% being singletons, with the ten largest covering approximately 6%. The sequenced sample was blood, obtained before dendritic cell vaccination. All receptors come from a human donor with glioblastoma.

The table lists this clone with a few counts. This chain uses TRBV6-1 with TRBJ2-7; D remains unclear. Trimming pared 6 bases from V and 4 bases from J, leaving 10 bases between. CDR3 length equals 12 residues. Germline-derived CDR1 and CDR2 are MNHNS and SASEGT. The CDR3 protein is CASRRVAYEQYF. In DNA, the CDR3 is TGTGCCAGCAGGCGCGTTGCATACGAGCAGTACTTC.

The rearrangement links TRBV6-5 to TRBJ2-1; 12 bases line up with TRBD2. CDR1 and CDR2 (germline): MNHEY, SVGAGI. The trim removed 2 bases at V and 12 bases at J, leaving 5 bases unmatched. This CDR3 has 14 residues. The CDR3 DNA follows: TGTGCCAGCAGTTACCAGACTAGCGGGAGCGGGCAGTTCTTC. Translation gives CASSYQTSGSGQFF.

This clone came up a few times. The rearrangement joins TRBV11-2 to TRBJ2-7; 9 bases align to TRBD2. With 5 bases clipped from V and 7 bases from J, the junction kept 12 bases outside the gene matches. CDR1 is SGHAT, CDR2 FQNNGV, per germline. The CDR3 is 15 amino acids. This chain's CDR3 is CASSETGLAPGEQYF. CDR3 DNA: TGTGCCAGCAGCGAAACGGGACTAGCCCCAGGGGAGCAGTACTTC. Complete variable domain (other parts from reference TRBV11-2 and TRBJ2-7): EAGVAQSPRYKIIEKRQSVAFWCNPISGHATLYWYQQILGQGPKLLIQFQNNGVVDDSQLPKDRFSAERLKGVDSTLKIQPAKLEDSAVYLCASSETGLAPGEQYFGPGTRLTVT.

This chain joins TRBV7-9 and TRBJ2-5; D not certain. CDR1 is SEHNR and CDR2 is FQNEAQ in the germline V gene (reference sequence). The CDR3 has 17 amino acids. Trimming removed 0 bases at V and 0 bases at J, with 14 bases between. DNA for the CDR3: TGTGCCAGCAGCTTAGCGAGCACTACCTGGTACCAAGAGACCCAGTACTTC. This sequence encodes CASSLASTTWYQETQYF.

Remarks on this clone: The same CDR3 arises from other DNA sequences in this sample as well. This rearrangement joins TRBV28 to TRBJ1-2; a weak D match, TRBD1 (5 bases). Trimming removed 4 bases from V and 8 bases from J, with 17 bases in between. CDR1 MDHEN and CDR2 SYDVKM come from the germline V gene. The CDR3 is made up of 14 amino acids. The CDR3 is CASSSPGTRGGYTF. Written as DNA, the CDR3 is TGTGCCAGCAGTTCACCCGGGACGCGGGGCGGCTACACCTTC.

This clone was seen more than once but under ten times. The chain is built from TRBV6-1 and TRBJ2-2; D unresolved. CDR1 and CDR2 from the germline V gene are MNHNS and SASEGT. Trimming stripped 6 bases from V and 2 bases from J, with 10 bases between. The CDR3 is 14 amino acids. CDR3 sequence reads: CASRVLVNTGELFF. The CDR3 nucleotides are TGTGCCAGCAGGGTTCTAGTAAACACCGGGGAGCTGTTTTTT.

This clone was seen a single time. This rearrangement joins TRBV4-1 to TRBJ2-1; 12 bases map to TRBD2. Unmatched junction bases numbered 6, after V lost 4 bases and J lost 8 bases. CDR3 length equals 15 residues. Germline V gives CDR1 MGHRA, CDR2 YSYEKL. The CDR3 nucleotides read TGCGCCAGCAGCCGAAGACTAGCGGGGGAGGATGAGCAGTTCTTC. Its protein product is CASSRRLAGEDEQFF.

This chain links TRBV10-3 with TRBJ1-2, with TRBD1 matching 10 bases. Germline assignment: CDR1 ENHRY and CDR2 SYGVKD. The trim removed 10 bases at V and 2 bases at J, leaving 13 bases unmatched. The CDR3 is 16 residues long. CDR3 in amino acids: CATHPAGQGPNYGYTF. CDR3 bases: TGTGCCACCCACCCGGCGGGACAGGGGCCAAACTATGGCTACACCTTC.